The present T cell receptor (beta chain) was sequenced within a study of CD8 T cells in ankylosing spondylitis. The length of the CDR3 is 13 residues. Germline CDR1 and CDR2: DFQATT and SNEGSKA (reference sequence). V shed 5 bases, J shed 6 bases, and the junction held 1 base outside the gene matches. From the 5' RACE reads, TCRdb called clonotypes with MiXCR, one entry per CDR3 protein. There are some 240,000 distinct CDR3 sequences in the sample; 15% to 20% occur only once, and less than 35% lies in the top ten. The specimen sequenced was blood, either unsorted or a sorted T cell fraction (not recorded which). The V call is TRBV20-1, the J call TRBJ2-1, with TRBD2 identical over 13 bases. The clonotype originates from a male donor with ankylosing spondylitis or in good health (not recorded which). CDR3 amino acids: CSAGLAGVNEQFF. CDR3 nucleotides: TGCAGTGCTGGACTAGCGGGAGTCAATGAGCAGTTCTTC.